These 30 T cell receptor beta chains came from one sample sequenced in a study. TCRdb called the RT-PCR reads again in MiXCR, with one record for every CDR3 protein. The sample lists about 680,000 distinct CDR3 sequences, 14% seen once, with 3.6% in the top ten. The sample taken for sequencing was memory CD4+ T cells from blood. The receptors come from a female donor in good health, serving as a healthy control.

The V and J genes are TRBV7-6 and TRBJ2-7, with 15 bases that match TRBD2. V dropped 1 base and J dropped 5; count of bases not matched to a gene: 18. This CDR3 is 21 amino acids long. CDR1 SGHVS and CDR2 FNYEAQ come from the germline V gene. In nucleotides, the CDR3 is TGTGCCAGCAGCTTAGGGACACAAGGACTAGCGGGGGGGCCGCGAAACCACGAGCAGTACTTC. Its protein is CASSLGTQGLAGGPRNHEQYF.

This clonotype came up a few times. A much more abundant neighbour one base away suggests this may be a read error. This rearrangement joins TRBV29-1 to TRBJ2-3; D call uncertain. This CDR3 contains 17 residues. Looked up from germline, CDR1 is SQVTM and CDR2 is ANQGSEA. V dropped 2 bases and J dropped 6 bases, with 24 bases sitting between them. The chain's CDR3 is CSVESPPQVLPKDTQYF. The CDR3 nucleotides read TGCAGCGTTGAATCTCCCCCCCAGGTCCTCCCGAAGGATACGCAGTATTTT.

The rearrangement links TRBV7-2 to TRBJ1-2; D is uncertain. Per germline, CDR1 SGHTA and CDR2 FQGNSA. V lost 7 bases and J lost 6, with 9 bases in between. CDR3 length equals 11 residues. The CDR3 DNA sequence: TGTGCCAGCATGGGGTCCAATGGCTACACCTTC. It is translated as CASMGSNGYTF. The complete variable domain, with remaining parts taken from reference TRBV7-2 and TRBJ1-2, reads GAGVSQSPSNKVTEKGKDVELRCDPISGHTALYWYRQSLGQGLEFLIYFQGNSAPDKSGLPSDRFSAERTGGSVSTLTIQRTQQEDSAVYLCASMGSNGYTFGSGTRLTVV.

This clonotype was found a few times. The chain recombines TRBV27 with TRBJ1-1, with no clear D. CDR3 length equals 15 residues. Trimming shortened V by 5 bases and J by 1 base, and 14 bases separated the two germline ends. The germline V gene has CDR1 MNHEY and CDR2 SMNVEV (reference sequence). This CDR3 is CASSNYGLGNTEAFF. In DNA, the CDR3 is TGTGCCAGCAGTAATTACGGGCTCGGGAACACTGAAGCTTTCTTT.

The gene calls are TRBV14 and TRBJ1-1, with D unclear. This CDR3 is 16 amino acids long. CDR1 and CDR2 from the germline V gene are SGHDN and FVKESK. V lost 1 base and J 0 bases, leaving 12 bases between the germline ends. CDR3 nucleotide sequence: TGTGCCAGCAGCCAAGGGGGTGCATGGATGAACACTGAAGCTTTCTTT. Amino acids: CASSQGGAWMNTEAFF.

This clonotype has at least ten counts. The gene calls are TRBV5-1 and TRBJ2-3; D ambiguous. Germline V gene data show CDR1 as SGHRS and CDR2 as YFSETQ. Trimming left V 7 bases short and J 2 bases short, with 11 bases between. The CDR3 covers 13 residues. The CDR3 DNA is TGCGCCAGCCGATATGGGGACACAGATACGCAGTATTTT. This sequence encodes CASRYGDTDTQYF.

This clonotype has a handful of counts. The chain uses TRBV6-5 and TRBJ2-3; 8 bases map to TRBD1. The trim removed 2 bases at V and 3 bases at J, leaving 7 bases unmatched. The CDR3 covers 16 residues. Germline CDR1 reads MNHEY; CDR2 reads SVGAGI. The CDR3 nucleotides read TGTGCCAGCAGTTACGAAGGGACAGGAGGGACAGATACGCAGTATTTT. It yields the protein CASSYEGTGGTDTQYF.

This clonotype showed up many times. CDR3 nucleotides: TGTGCCATCAGTGAGTCGTCAGGGGTGTATAGCAATCAGCCCCAGCATTTT. Its protein product is CAISESSGVYSNQPQHF. The rearrangement links TRBV10-3 to TRBJ1-5, with D possibly matching TRBD1 (6 bases). Germline V gene sequence: CDR1 ENHRY, CDR2 SYGVKD. The CDR3 has 17 residues. The V end was cut by 0 bases, the J end by 0 bases, with 12 bases between.

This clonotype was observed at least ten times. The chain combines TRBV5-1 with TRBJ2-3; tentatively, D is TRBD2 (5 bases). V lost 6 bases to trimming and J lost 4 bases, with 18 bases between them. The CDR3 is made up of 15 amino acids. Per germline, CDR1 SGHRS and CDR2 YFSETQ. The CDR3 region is CASTISSGISDTQYF. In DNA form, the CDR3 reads TGCGCCAGCACCATCAGCTCCGGGATCTCAGATACGCAGTATTTT. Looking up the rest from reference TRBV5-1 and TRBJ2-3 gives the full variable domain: KAGVTQTPRYLIKTRGQQVTLSCSPISGHRSVSWYQQTPGQGLQFLFEYFSETQRNKGNFPGRFSGRQFSNSRSEMNVSTLELGDSALYLCASTISSGISDTQYFGPGTRLTVL.

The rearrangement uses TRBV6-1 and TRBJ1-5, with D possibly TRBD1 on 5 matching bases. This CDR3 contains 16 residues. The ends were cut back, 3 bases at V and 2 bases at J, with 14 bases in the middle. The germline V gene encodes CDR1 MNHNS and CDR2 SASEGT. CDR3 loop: CASSEAARGGNQPQHF. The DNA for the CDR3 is TGTGCCAGCAGTGAGGCGGCGAGGGGAGGCAATCAGCCCCAGCATTTT.

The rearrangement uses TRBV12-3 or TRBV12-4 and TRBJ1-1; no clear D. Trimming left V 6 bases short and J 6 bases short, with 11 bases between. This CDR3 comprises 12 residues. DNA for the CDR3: TGTGCCAGCAGGAGAGGGATAGCTGAAGCTTTCTTT. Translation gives CASRRGIAEAFF.

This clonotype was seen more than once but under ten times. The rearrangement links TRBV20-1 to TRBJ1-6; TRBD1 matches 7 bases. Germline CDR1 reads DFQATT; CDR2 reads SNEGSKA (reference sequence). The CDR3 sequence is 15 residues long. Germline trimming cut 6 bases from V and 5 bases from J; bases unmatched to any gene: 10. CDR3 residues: CSAVNPGQNNSPLHF. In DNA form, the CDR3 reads TGCAGTGCCGTAAACCCGGGACAGAATAATTCACCCCTCCACTTT.

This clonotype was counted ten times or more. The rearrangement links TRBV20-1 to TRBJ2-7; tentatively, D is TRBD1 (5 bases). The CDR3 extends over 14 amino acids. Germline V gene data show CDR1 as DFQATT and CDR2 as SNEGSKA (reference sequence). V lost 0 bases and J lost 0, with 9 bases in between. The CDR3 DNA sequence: TGCAGTGCTAGAGATACAGGAACCTCCTACGAGCAGTACTTC. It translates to CSARDTGTSYEQYF.

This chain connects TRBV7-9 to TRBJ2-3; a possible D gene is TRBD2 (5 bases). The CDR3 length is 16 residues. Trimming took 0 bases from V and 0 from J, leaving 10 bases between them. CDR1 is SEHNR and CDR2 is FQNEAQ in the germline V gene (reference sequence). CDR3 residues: CASSLAGGGSTDTQYF. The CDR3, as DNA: TGTGCCAGCAGCTTAGCTGGCGGAGGAAGCACAGATACGCAGTATTTT.

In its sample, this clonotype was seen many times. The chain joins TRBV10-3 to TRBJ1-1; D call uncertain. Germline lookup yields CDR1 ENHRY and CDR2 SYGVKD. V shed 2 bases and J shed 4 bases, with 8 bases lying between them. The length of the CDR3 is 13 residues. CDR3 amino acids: CAISEGRFTEAFF. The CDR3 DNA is TGTGCCATCAGTGAGGGCAGGTTCACTGAAGCTTTCTTT.

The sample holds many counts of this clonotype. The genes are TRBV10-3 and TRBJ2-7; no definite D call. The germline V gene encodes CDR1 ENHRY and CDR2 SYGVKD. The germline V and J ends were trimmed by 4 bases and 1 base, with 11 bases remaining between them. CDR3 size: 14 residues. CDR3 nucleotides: TGTGCCATCAGTGCGTTAGACCGATCCTACGAGCAGTACTTC. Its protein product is CAISALDRSYEQYF.

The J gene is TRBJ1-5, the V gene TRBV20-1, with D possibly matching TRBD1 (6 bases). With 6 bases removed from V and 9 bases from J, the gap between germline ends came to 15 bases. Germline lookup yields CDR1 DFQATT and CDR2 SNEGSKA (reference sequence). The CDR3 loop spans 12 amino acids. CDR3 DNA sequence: TGCAGTGCCCAGGACAGACCTCGGCCCCAGCATTTT. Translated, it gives CSAQDRPRPQHF.

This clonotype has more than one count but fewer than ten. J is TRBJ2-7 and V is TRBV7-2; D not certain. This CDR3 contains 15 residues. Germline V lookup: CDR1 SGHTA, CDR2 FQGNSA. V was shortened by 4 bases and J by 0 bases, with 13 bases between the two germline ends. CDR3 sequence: CASSWYTQSSYEQYF. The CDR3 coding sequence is TGTGCCAGCAGCTGGTACACGCAGAGCTCCTACGAGCAGTACTTC.

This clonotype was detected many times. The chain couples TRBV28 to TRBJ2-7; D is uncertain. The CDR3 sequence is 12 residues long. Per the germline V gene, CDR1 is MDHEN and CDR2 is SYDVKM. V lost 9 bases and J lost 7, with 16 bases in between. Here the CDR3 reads CASEAYAREQYF. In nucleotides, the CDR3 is TGTGCCAGTGAGGCCTATGCTAGGGAGCAGTACTTC.

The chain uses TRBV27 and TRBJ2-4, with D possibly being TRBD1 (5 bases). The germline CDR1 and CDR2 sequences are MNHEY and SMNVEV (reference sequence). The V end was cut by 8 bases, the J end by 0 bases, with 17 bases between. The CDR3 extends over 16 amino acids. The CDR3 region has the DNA TGTGCCAGCGGGGCAAACAGGTTACCAGCCAAAAACATTCAGTACTTC. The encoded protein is CASGANRLPAKNIQYF.

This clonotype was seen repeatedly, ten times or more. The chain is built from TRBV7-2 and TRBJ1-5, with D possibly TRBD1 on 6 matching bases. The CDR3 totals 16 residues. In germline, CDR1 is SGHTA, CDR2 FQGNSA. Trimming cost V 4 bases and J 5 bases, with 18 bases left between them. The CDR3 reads CASSSTGLLADQPQHF. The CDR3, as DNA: TGTGCCAGCAGCTCGACAGGTTTACTCGCGGATCAGCCCCAGCATTTT.

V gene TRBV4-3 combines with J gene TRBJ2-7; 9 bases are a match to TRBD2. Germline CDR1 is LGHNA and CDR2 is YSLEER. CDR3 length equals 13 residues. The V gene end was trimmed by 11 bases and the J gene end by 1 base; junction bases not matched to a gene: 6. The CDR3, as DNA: TGCGCCTGGGCGGGAGGGAGGTCCTACGAGCAGTACTTC. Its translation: CAWAGGRSYEQYF.

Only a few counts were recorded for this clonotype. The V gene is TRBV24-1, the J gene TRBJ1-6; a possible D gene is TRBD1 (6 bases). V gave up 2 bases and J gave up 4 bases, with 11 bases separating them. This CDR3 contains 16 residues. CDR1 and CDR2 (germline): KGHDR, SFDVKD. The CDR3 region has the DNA TGTGCCACCAGTGATTCCCGAGGGGGGTATAATTCACCCCTCCACTTT. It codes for CATSDSRGGYNSPLHF.

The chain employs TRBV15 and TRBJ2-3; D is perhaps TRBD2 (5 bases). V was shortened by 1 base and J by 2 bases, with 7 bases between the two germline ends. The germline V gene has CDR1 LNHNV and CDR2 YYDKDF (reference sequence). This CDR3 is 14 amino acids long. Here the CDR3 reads CATSRADFTDTQYF. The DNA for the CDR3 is TGTGCCACCAGCAGAGCGGACTTCACAGATACGCAGTATTTT.

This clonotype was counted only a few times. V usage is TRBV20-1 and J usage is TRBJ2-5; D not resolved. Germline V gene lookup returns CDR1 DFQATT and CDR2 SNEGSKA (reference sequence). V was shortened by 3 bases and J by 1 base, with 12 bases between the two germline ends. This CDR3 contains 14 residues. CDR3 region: CSASTRVSQETQYF. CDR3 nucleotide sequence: TGCAGTGCTAGTACTCGCGTTTCCCAAGAGACCCAGTACTTC.

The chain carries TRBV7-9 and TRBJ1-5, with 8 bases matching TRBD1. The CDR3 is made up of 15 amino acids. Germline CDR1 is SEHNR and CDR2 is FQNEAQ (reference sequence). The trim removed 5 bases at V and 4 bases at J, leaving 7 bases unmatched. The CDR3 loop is CASSDDRGKNQPQHF. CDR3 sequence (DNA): TGTGCCAGCAGCGACGACAGGGGAAAGAATCAGCCCCAGCATTTT.

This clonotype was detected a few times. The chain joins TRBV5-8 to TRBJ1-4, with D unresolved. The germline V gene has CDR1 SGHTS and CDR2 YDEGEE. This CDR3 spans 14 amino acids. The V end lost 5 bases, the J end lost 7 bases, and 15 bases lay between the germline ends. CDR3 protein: CASSTGSVGEKLFF. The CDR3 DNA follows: TGTGCCAGCAGTACCGGGAGCGTCGGTGAAAAACTGTTTTTT.

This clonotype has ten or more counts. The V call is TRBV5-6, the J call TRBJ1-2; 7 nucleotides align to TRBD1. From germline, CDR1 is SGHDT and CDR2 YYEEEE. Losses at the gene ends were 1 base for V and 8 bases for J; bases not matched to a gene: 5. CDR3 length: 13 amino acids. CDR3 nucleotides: TGTGCCAGCAGCTTGAAGGGGGCGCGAGGCTACACCTTC. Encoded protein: CASSLKGARGYTF.

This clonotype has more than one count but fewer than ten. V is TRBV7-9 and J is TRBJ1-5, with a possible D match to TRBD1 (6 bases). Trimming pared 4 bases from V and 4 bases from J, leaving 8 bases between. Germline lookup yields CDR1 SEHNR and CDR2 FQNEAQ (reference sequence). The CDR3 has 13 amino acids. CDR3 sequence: CASSSGVNQPQHF. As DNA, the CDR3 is TGTGCCAGCAGCTCAGGGGTTAATCAGCCCCAGCATTTT.

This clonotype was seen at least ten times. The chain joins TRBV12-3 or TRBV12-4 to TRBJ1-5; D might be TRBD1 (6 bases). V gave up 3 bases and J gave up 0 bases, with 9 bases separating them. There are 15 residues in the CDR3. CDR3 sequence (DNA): TGTGCCAGCAGTTTGGGGGCAGGTAGCAATCAGCCCCAGCATTTT. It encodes CASSLGAGSNQPQHF.